The 22 T cell receptor beta chains in this list originate from one sample, sequenced in a study of blood T cells in healthy people across ages. The second PCR ran roughly 6 to 11 cycles with a sample-barcoded 5' primer and J-beta primers. TCRdb itself ran the 5' RACE reads through MiXCR, one entry per CDR3 protein. The sample consists of around 2 million distinct CDR3 sequences, approximately 40% of them appearing once. Sequencing was carried out using blood. These receptors were obtained from a human donor in good health.

The rearrangement links TRBV7-9 to TRBJ1-1; D is uncertain. This CDR3 contains 12 residues. Germline V lookup: CDR1 SEHNR, CDR2 FQNEAQ (reference sequence). Trimming stripped 6 bases from V and 1 base from J, with 6 bases between. The CDR3 is CASRVANTEAFF. The CDR3 DNA sequence: TGTGCCAGCAGGGTGGCGAACACTGAAGCTTTCTTT.

The CDR3 sequence is CASSQWTGNEQFF. Here the CDR3 DNA reads TGTGCCAGCAGCCAATGGACTGGCAATGAGCAGTTCTTC. The chain recombines TRBV3-1 with TRBJ2-1; tentatively, D is TRBD2 (5 bases). Germline V gives CDR1 LGHDT, CDR2 YNNKEL (reference sequence). V lost 2 bases and J lost 6, with 8 bases in between. The CDR3 contains 13 residues.

The genes are TRBV4-2 and TRBJ2-1; 11 bases are a match to TRBD2. This CDR3 comprises 17 residues. Germline V gene sequence: CDR1 LGHNA, CDR2 YNFKEQ. V was clipped by 2 bases and J by 6 bases; unmatched bases: 9. The CDR3: CASSQPSSGGYRNEQFF. CDR3 bases: TGTGCCAGCAGCCAACCTTCTAGCGGGGGGTACCGCAATGAGCAGTTCTTC.

CDR3: CASPIAGVEQYF. The CDR3 DNA follows: TGTGCCAGCCCCATAGCGGGGGTCGAGCAGTACTTC. V gene TRBV7-4 combines with J gene TRBJ2-7, with 9 bases lining up with TRBD2. The junction had 5 bases not matched to a gene; V was cut back by 8 bases and J by 6 bases. The CDR3 totals 12 residues. Germline CDR1 SGHVT, CDR2 SQSDAQ.

This clonotype was found a few times. The J gene is TRBJ2-1, the V gene TRBV20-1; D is ambiguous. Germline V CDR1 and CDR2: DFQATT, SNEGSKA (reference sequence). The CDR3 consists of 14 residues. Trimming removed 6 bases from V and 0 bases from J, with 12 bases in between. The CDR3 loop is CSATKDSSYNEQFF. DNA of the CDR3: TGCAGTGCGACGAAAGACTCCTCCTACAATGAGCAGTTCTTC.

This clonotype was seen only a few times. The CDR3 loop is CASSSFTGGRYYGYTF. The CDR3 DNA is TGTGCCAGCAGCTCGTTTACAGGGGGCCGATACTATGGCTACACCTTC. The chain joins TRBV7-2 to TRBJ1-2, with TRBD1 identical over 9 bases. The junction had 9 bases not matched to a gene; V was cut back by 4 bases and J by 3 bases. CDR3 length: 16 amino acids. Germline CDR1 SGHTA, CDR2 FQGNSA.

The J gene is TRBJ2-7, the V gene TRBV20-1; D gene uncertain. This CDR3 region has 17 residues. The germline V and J ends were trimmed by 0 bases and 0 bases, with 18 bases remaining between them. Germline loops: CDR1 DFQATT, CDR2 SNEGSKA (reference sequence). CDR3 region: CSARDDPGSLNSYEQYF. The CDR3 DNA reads as TGCAGTGCTAGAGATGATCCCGGATCTTTAAACTCCTACGAGCAGTACTTC.

In DNA form, the CDR3 reads TGCAGCGTTGAGCTCGGCGGGACGGGGTACACCGGGGAGCTGTTTTTT. This encodes CSVELGGTGYTGELFF. The chain carries TRBV29-1 and TRBJ2-2, with D tentatively TRBD2 (6 bases). V shed 3 bases and J shed 3 bases, with 17 bases lying between them. The CDR3 covers 16 residues. Germline V CDR1 and CDR2: SQVTM, ANQGSEA.

Note on this clonotype: At one of its ends the junction is not consistent with the germline gene, which may arise from a read error. The rearrangement uses TRBV7-2 and TRBJ2-5; D tentatively fits TRBD1 or TRBD2 (7 bases each). Germline CDR1 SGHTA, CDR2 FQGNSA. This CDR3 contains 14 residues. CDR3: CSSSLNRGGGTQYF. CDR3 nucleotide sequence: TGTTCCAGCAGCTTGAACAGGGGCGGGGGGACCCAGTACTTC.

This sequence joins TRBV7-9 and TRBJ1-2; 7 bases align to TRBD1. This CDR3 is 13 amino acids long. Trimming cost V 11 bases and J 4 bases; bases outside gene matches: 10. Germline lookup yields CDR1 SEHNR and CDR2 FQNEAQ (reference sequence). CDR3 DNA: TGTGCCTGCCAAGGGGGCGCATCCTATGGCTACACCTTC. Translation gives CACQGGASYGYTF.

This clonotype was seen only a few times. V gene TRBV7-9 combines with J gene TRBJ1-2; D is undetermined. CDR3 length: 12 amino acids. V shed 3 bases and J shed 5 bases, with 7 bases lying between them. Germline values: CDR1 SEHNR, CDR2 FQNEAQ (reference sequence). CDR3: CASSFSEYGYTF. The CDR3 DNA sequence: TGTGCCAGCAGCTTTAGTGAATATGGCTACACCTTC. Supplemented by reference TRBV7-9 and TRBJ1-2, the full variable domain reads DTGVSQNPRHKITKRGQNVTFRCDPISEHNRLYWYRQTLGQGPEFLTYFQNEAQLEKSRLLSDRFSAERPKGSFSTLEIQRTEQGDSAMYLCASSFSEYGYTFGSGTRLTVV.

To note about this clonotype: A read error is possible here, since a much larger clone lies one base away. The chain recombines TRBV4-3 with TRBJ1-2; a weak D match, TRBD1 (6 bases). Germline-derived CDR1 and CDR2 are LGHNA and YSLEER. The CDR3 covers 16 residues. V lost 0 bases to trimming and J lost 8 bases, with 19 bases between them. This chain's CDR3 is CASSQEMGGRVNGYTF. CDR3 sequence (DNA): TGCGCCAGCAGCCAAGAGATGGGGGGGCGCGTGAACGGCTACACCTTC.

The V and J genes are TRBV7-2 and TRBJ2-7; D gene uncertain. The germline V gene encodes CDR1 SGHTA and CDR2 FQGNSA. Trimming took off 2 bases at V and 0 bases at J, with 11 bases between the two ends. This CDR3 has 15 amino acids. The CDR3 region has the DNA TGTGCCAGCAGCTTAAACCCCGGGCCCTCCTACGAGCAGTACTTC. This codes for CASSLNPGPSYEQYF.

The chain uses TRBV20-1 and TRBJ2-3, with D perhaps being TRBD1 or TRBD2 (5 bases each). Looked up from germline, CDR1 is DFQATT and CDR2 is SNEGSKA (reference sequence). Trimming shortened V by 6 bases and J by 3 bases, and 19 bases separated the two germline ends. The CDR3 is 15 residues long. CDR3 in amino acids: CSAEIRDLETDTQYF. In DNA, the CDR3 is TGCAGTGCAGAAATTAGGGACCTTGAAACAGATACGCAGTATTTT.

This clonotype was detected a few times. The J gene is TRBJ2-7, the V gene TRBV2; TRBD2 might be the D (5 bases). Germline assignment: CDR1 SNHLY and CDR2 FYNNEI. Trimming removed 6 bases from V and 1 base from J, with 13 bases in between. The CDR3 sequence is 14 residues long. CDR3 DNA: TGTGCCAGCAGCTCGGACTTGCTTTCCTACGAGCAGTACTTC. Translation gives CASSSDLLSYEQYF.

The sample holds many counts of this clonotype. The chain joins TRBV28 to TRBJ1-2, with no clear D. Germline V gene lookup returns CDR1 MDHEN and CDR2 SYDVKM. Between the trimmed V and J ends, which lost 5 bases and 5 bases, there was a span of 9 bases. This CDR3 comprises 12 residues. This chain's CDR3 is CASSLLAYGYTF. The DNA for the CDR3 is TGTGCCAGCAGTCTTCTTGCGTATGGCTACACCTTC.

This clonotype was seen just once. J is TRBJ1-1 and V is TRBV12-3 or TRBV12-4; no clear D. The CDR3 is 14 amino acids. Trimming removed 2 bases at V and 8 bases at J, with 15 bases between. CDR3 residues: CASSLNPWVLEAFF. For the CDR3, the DNA is TGTGCCAGCAGTTTAAATCCTTGGGTCTTAGAAGCTTTCTTT.

This clonotype has ten or more counts. The chain links TRBV29-1 to TRBJ2-7; D unclear. From germline, CDR1 is SQVTM and CDR2 ANQGSEA. CDR3 length: 11 amino acids. V was trimmed by 7 bases and J by 4 bases, leaving 11 bases between them. CDR3 amino acids: CSASISYEQYF. The CDR3 bases are TGCAGCGCCTCTATTTCTTACGAGCAGTACTTC.

This clonotype was counted a single time. V is TRBV7-9 and J is TRBJ2-4, with TRBD2 as a possible D gene (6 bases). The J call may be incorrect, as the DNA end agrees better with TRBJ2-7. The CDR3 has 13 residues. In germline, CDR1 is SEHNR, CDR2 FQNEAQ (reference sequence). The CDR3 sequence is CASSTLGRSEQYF. The CDR3 bases are TGTGCCAGCAGCACCTTAGGGAGGTCCGAGCAGTACTTC.

This clonotype was found a few times. This chain links TRBV3-1 with TRBJ2-3; the D is unclear. Germline values: CDR1 LGHDT, CDR2 YNNKEL (reference sequence). V lost 4 bases and J lost 6, with 14 bases in between. The CDR3 has 14 residues. CDR3 protein: CASSLLPSADTQYF. DNA of the CDR3: TGTGCCAGCAGCCTACTGCCCTCCGCGGATACGCAGTATTTT.

This clonotype has more than one count but fewer than ten. V and J are TRBV5-1 and TRBJ2-7, with D perhaps matching TRBD1 (6 bases). Germline CDR1 is SGHRS and CDR2 is YFSETQ. V was shortened by 0 bases and J by 0 bases, with 13 bases between the two germline ends. The CDR3 runs to 16 residues. CDR3 loop: CASSLGPQGVSYEQYF. CDR3 DNA sequence: TGCGCCAGCAGCTTGGGGCCACAGGGAGTCTCCTACGAGCAGTACTTC.

This clonotype was counted ten times or more. The rearrangement uses TRBV10-3 and TRBJ2-7, with D possibly called TRBD1 or TRBD2 (5 bases each). This CDR3 spans 14 amino acids. Germline values: CDR1 ENHRY, CDR2 SYGVKD. The V gene lost 6 bases and the J gene lost 0 bases, with 12 bases spanning the gap. In DNA, the CDR3 is TGTGCCATCAGGTCTACCGGGACCTCCTACGAGCAGTACTTC. It is translated as CAIRSTGTSYEQYF.